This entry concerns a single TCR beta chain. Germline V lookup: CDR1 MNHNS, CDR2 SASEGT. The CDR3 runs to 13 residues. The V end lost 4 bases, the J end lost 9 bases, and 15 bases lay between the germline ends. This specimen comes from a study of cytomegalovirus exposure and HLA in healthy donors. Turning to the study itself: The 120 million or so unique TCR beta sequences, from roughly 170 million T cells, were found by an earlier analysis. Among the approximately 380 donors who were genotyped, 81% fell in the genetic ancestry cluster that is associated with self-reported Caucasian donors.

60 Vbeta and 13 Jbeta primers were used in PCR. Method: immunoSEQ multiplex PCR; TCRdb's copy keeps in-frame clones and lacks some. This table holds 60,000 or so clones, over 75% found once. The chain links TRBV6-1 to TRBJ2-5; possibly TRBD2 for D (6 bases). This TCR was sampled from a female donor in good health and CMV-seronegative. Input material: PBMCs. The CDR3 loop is CASSARLDLAQYF. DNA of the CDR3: TGTGCCAGCAGTGCCCGACTAGACTTGGCCCAGTACTTC.